This T cell receptor (beta chain) was sequenced for a study of CD8+ T cells in alopecia areata. Whole-study results and caveats: Relative to normal scalp, lesional scalp, especially alopecia totalis/universalis, showed higher clonality.

The sequencing template was cDNA reverse transcribed from extracted RNA. The method was immunoSEQ multiplex PCR; TCRdb's version includes in-frame clones alone and lacks a portion of them. Altogether roughly 250,000 clones are present, about two thirds being singletons, with the ten largest covering under 1.5%. Trimming cost V 5 bases and J 8 bases, with 13 bases left between them. The germline V gene has CDR1 LNHNV and CDR2 YYDKDF (reference sequence). There are 13 residues in the CDR3. With regard to this clone: Its antigen remains unidentified.

The source was CD4+ T cells sorted from blood, collected at week 0. V gene TRBV15 combines with J gene TRBJ1-5, with no clear D. This clonotype was obtained from a human donor with alopecia areata. CDR3 DNA: TGTGCCACCAGCCCTCGACATGCGGAGCCCCAGCATTTT. Translating gives CATSPRHAEPQHF.